A selection of T cell receptor beta chains follows, all from one sample in a study of T cell clusters in autoimmune cytopenias. No DNA is given; TCRdb re-called the multiplex PCR reads and lists each CDR3 protein once. In all, the sample yields approximately 11,000 distinct CDR3 sequences. A further study also used this sample, focusing on T cell repertoires in aging, cancer and after chemotherapy.

The specimen was peripheral blood. The receptor set was obtained from a human donor in good health. Both conserved end residues are part of each CDR3. Fields, in order: CDR3 protein, V gene, clone size, J gene. The size of a clone is reported for some rows only, either as once, few or many, or as a class for expanded clones.

CDR3: CASSYLGGRGFVGATEAFF
V: TRBV6-5
size: .
J: TRBJ1-1

CDR3: CASSLGAKGLGELFF
V: TRBV5-4
size: .
J: TRBJ2-2

CDR3: CASSREQGATNEKLFF
V: TRBV19
size: .
J: TRBJ1-4

CDR3: CASSPTSGTYNEQFF
V: TRBV13
size: .
J: TRBJ2-1

CDR3: CASSIGGSYEQYF
V: TRBV19
size: .
J: TRBJ2-7

CDR3: CASSDKTGELFF
V: TRBV6-1
size: .
J: TRBJ2-2

CDR3: CASSPVFLPLLSTDTQYF
V: TRBV5-6
size: .
J: TRBJ2-3

CDR3: CASSFLRGPNQPQHF
V: TRBV5-5
size: .
J: TRBJ1-5

CDR3: CASSSYGGNEKLFF
V: TRBV5-4
size: .
J: TRBJ1-4

CDR3: CASSQRQGMGRSPLHF
V: TRBV18
size: .
J: TRBJ1-6

CDR3: CASSPELAGSTDTQYF
V: TRBV18
size: medium-sized
J: TRBJ2-3